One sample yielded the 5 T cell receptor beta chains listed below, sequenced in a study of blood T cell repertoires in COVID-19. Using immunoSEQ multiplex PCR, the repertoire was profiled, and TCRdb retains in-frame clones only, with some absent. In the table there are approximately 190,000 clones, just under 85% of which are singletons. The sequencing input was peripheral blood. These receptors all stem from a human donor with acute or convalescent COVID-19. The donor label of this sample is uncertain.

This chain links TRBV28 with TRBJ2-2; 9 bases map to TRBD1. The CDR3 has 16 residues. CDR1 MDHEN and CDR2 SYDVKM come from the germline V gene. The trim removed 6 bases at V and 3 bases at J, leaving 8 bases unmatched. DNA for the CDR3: TGTGCCAGCAGCCAAGGGGACAGGGCATACACCGGGGAGCTGTTTTTT. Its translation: CASSQGDRAYTGELFF.

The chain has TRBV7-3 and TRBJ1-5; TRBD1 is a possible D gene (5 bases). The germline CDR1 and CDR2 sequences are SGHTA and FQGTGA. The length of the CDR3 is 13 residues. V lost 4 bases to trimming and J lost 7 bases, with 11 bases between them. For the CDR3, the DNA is TGTGCCAGCAGCTCAGGGCACGGGCAGCCCCAGCATTTT. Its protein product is CASSSGHGQPQHF.

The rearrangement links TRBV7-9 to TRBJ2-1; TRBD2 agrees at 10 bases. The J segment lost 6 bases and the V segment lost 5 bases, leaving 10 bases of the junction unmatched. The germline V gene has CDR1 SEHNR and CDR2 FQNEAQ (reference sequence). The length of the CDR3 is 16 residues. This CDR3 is CASSPPGLAGANEQFF. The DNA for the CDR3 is TGTGCCAGCAGCCCCCCGGGGCTAGCGGGGGCCAATGAGCAGTTCTTC.

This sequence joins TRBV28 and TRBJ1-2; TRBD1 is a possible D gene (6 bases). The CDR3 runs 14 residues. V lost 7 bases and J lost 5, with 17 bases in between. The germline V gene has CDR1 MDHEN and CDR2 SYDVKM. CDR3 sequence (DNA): TGTGCCAGCACCAAGGGGCAGGGGATTTATGGCTACACCTTC. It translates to CASTKGQGIYGYTF.

CDR3 sequence reads: CASSPLDGLSGNTIYF. DNA for the CDR3: TGTGCCAGCTCACCCTTGGACGGACTCTCTGGAAACACCATATATTTT. This chain links TRBV18 with TRBJ1-3; no firm D call. V was clipped by 3 bases and J by 0 bases, with 12 bases between them. Germline assignment: CDR1 KGHSH and CDR2 LQKENI. The CDR3 runs to 16 residues.